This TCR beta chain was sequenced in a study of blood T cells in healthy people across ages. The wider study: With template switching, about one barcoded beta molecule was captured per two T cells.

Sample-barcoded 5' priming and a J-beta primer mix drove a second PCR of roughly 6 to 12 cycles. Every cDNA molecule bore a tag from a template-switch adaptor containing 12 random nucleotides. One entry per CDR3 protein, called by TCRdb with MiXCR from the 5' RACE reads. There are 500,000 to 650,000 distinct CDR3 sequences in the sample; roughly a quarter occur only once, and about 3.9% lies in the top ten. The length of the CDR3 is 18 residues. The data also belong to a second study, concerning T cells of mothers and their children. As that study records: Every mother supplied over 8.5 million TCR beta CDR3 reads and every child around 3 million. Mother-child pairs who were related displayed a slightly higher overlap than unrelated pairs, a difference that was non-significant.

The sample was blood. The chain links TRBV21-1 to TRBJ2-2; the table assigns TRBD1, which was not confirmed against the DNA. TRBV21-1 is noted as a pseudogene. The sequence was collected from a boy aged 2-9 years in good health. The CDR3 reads CASSRWTGQSANTGELFF. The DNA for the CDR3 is TGTGCCAGCAGCCGTTGGACGGGACAGTCCGCGAACACCGGGGAGCTGTTTTTT.